Listed below are T cell receptor beta chains from one sample, sequenced in a study of blood T cell repertoires in COVID-19. Method: immunoSEQ multiplex PCR; TCRdb's copy keeps in-frame clones and lacks some. This sample has tens of thousands of clones; roughly 80% occur once, and the top ten carry roughly 22%. The sequencing input was peripheral blood. The receptors come from a woman between 55 and 75 years old with acute or convalescent COVID-19. Both conserved end residues are part of each CDR3. Each record gives: CDR3 DNA, CDR3 protein, CDR3 length, V gene, D gene, clone size, J gene. A D gene is named only where the DNA matches it firmly. A row's size may be missing; if present it is once, few, many or a size class.

cdr3_nt: TGTGCCAGCAGTGAAGCGATCGGGACTAGCACAGATACGCAGTATTTT
cdr3_aa: CASSEAIGTSTDTQYF
cdr3_length: 16
v_call: TRBV6-1
d_call: -
clone_size: -
j_call: TRBJ2-3

cdr3_nt: TGTGCCAGCTCACCACGGGCAGGGGGAGCCTACGAGCAGTACTTC
cdr3_aa: CASSPRAGGAYEQYF
cdr3_length: 15
v_call: TRBV18
d_call: TRBD1
clone_size: -
j_call: TRBJ2-7

cdr3_nt: TGTGCCAGCAGCAAAGTGATCCTAGCGGGATACGAGCAGTACTTC
cdr3_aa: CASSKVILAGYEQYF
cdr3_length: 15
v_call: TRBV21-1
d_call: -
clone_size: few
j_call: TRBJ2-7

cdr3_nt: TGTGCCACGGGATCAACCGGGACAGGGAGGAACACTGAAGCTTTCTTT
cdr3_aa: CATGSTGTGRNTEAFF
cdr3_length: 16
v_call: TRBV7-9
d_call: TRBD1
clone_size: -
j_call: TRBJ1-1

cdr3_nt: TGTGCCAGCAGTGAAGGGGACAGGTGGACAGATACGCAGTATTTT
cdr3_aa: CASSEGDRWTDTQYF
cdr3_length: 15
v_call: TRBV6-4
d_call: TRBD1
clone_size: -
j_call: TRBJ2-3

cdr3_nt: TGTGCCAGCAGTTACAAAAGGGGGGGCACCGGGGAGCTGTTTTTT
cdr3_aa: CASSYKRGGTGELFF
cdr3_length: 15
v_call: TRBV6-5
d_call: -
clone_size: -
j_call: TRBJ2-2

cdr3_nt: TGTGCCAGCTCACCATCTCGGGATGGTGCAGATACGCAGTATTTT
cdr3_aa: CASSPSRDGADTQYF
cdr3_length: 15
v_call: TRBV18
d_call: -
clone_size: -
j_call: TRBJ2-3

cdr3_nt: TGTGCCACCAGTGATTCGTGGACAGGGTTCAATGAGCAGTTCTTC
cdr3_aa: CATSDSWTGFNEQFF
cdr3_length: 15
v_call: TRBV24-1
d_call: TRBD1
clone_size: few
j_call: TRBJ2-1

cdr3_nt: TGTGCCAGCAGCCATGCAACTGGACAGGGTGGCACCGGGGAGCTGTTTTTT
cdr3_aa: CASSHATGQGGTGELFF
cdr3_length: 17
v_call: TRBV3-1/TRBV3-2
d_call: TRBD1
clone_size: -
j_call: TRBJ2-2

cdr3_nt: TGTGCCAGCAGCTGGAGACCTTTAGCGGGGGGGCTCACCGGGGAGCTGTTTTTT
cdr3_aa: CASSWRPLAGGLTGELFF
cdr3_length: 18
v_call: TRBV5-6
d_call: TRBD2
clone_size: -
j_call: TRBJ2-2

cdr3_nt: TGTGCCAGCTCACCGACAGGGATGGCTGAAGCTTTCTTT
cdr3_aa: CASSPTGMAEAFF
cdr3_length: 13
v_call: TRBV18
d_call: TRBD1
clone_size: -
j_call: TRBJ1-1

cdr3_nt: TGTGCCAGCTCACCTCTGGGGGGGGGCGCAGCAATGAACACTGAAGCTTTCTTT
cdr3_aa: CASSPLGGGAAMNTEAFF
cdr3_length: 18
v_call: TRBV18
d_call: -
clone_size: -
j_call: TRBJ1-1

cdr3_nt: TGTGCCAGCAGTCCCGACGGGAGGAACACTGAAGCTTTCTTT
cdr3_aa: CASSPDGRNTEAFF
cdr3_length: 14
v_call: TRBV6-6
d_call: -
clone_size: -
j_call: TRBJ1-1

cdr3_nt: TGTGCCAGCAGTTACGGCCCTTACAGGAAGAACACTGAAGCTTTCTTT
cdr3_aa: CASSYGPYRKNTEAFF
cdr3_length: 16
v_call: TRBV6-5
d_call: -
clone_size: -
j_call: TRBJ1-1

cdr3_nt: TGTGCCTGGAGTGAAGGGACAACCCCCTACGAGCAGTACTTC
cdr3_aa: CAWSEGTTPYEQYF
cdr3_length: 14
v_call: TRBV30
d_call: -
clone_size: -
j_call: TRBJ2-7